The 20 T cell receptor beta chains below all came from one sample that was sequenced in a study of blood T cell repertoires in COVID-19. Generated by immunoSEQ multiplex PCR, the TCRdb table keeps only in-frame clones and is missing some. The data hold over 100,000 clones, with approximately 86% observed a single time. Sequencing used peripheral blood. The receptors derive from a woman in her sixties or seventies with COVID-19, enrolled during active disease.

As for this clone: The sample has other DNA sequences that encode this CDR3 too. J is TRBJ1-6 and V is TRBV9; 7 bases line up with TRBD1. V dropped 3 bases and J dropped 7; count of bases not matched to a gene: 7. Germline CDR1 and CDR2: SGDLS and YYNGEE. The length of the CDR3 is 15 residues. The CDR3 loop reads CASSASGTENSPLHF. CDR3 nucleotides: TGTGCCAGCAGCGCCTCCGGGACAGAAAATTCACCCCTCCACTTT.

DNA for the CDR3: TGCGCCAGCAGCCAAGAGGCGGTCTACCGACGAGATACGCAGTATTTT. Its protein is CASSQEAVYRRDTQYF. The rearrangement joins TRBV4-1 to TRBJ2-3; D remains unclear. The V gene's germline CDR1 is MGHRA and CDR2 YSYEKL. Trimming took off 0 bases at V and 5 bases at J, with 15 bases between the two ends. The CDR3 runs to 16 residues.

The V gene is TRBV19, the J gene TRBJ1-4; D is unclear. CDR3 length: 12 amino acids. The V end lost 11 bases, the J end lost 0 bases, and 7 bases lay between the germline ends. The germline CDR1 and CDR2 sequences are LNHDA and SQIVND (reference sequence). In nucleotides, the CDR3 is TGTGCCTCTACCGCAACTAATGAAAAACTGTTTTTT. The encoded protein is CASTATNEKLFF.

This clone was seen more than once but under ten times. This chain connects TRBV7-3 to TRBJ2-1; 8 bases match TRBD2. The CDR3 length is 15 residues. Trimming removed 3 bases from V and 3 bases from J; junction bases left unmatched: 4. The germline V gene has CDR1 SGHTA and CDR2 FQGTGA. In nucleotides, the CDR3 is TGTGCCAGCAGCTTGAGCGGGAGCAACTACAATGAGCAGTTCTTC. Protein: CASSLSGSNYNEQFF.

The chain couples TRBV5-1 to TRBJ2-3; D may be TRBD2 (6 bases). CDR3 size: 13 residues. Germline V gene data show CDR1 as SGHRS and CDR2 as YFSETQ. The V gene lost 5 bases and the J gene lost 4 bases, with 11 bases spanning the gap. Here the CDR3 reads CASRLATSDTQYF. CDR3 nucleotide sequence: TGCGCCAGCAGACTAGCTACCTCAGATACGCAGTATTTT.

This clone came up once. The genes are TRBV27 and TRBJ1-2, with TRBD1 identical over 7 bases. J gave up 4 bases and V 3 bases, and 8 bases lay outside the gene matches. The CDR3 covers 15 residues. CDR1 and CDR2 from the germline V gene are MNHEY and SMNVEV (reference sequence). CDR3 sequence (DNA): TGTGCCAGCAGTTTTTATTCGACAGGGCTCTATGGCTACACCTTC. It is translated as CASSFYSTGLYGYTF.

The J gene is TRBJ1-4, the V gene TRBV19, with D maybe TRBD1 (6 bases). This CDR3 comprises 16 residues. The V end was cut by 3 bases, the J end by 7 bases, with 18 bases between. The germline V gene has CDR1 LNHDA and CDR2 SQIVND (reference sequence). The CDR3 loop is CASSIPAGGSGEKLFF. The CDR3 nucleotides read TGTGCCAGTAGTATTCCCGCGGGGGGCAGCGGTGAAAAACTGTTTTTT.

The chain recombines TRBV2 with TRBJ1-6; 9 bases line up with TRBD1. CDR3 length: 17 amino acids. Germline values: CDR1 SNHLY, CDR2 FYNNEI. The junction had 11 bases not matched to a gene; V was cut back by 11 bases and J by 0 bases. The CDR3 coding sequence is TGTGCCGCCCTTCCCGGGACAGGGAGCTCCTATAATTCACCCCTCCACTTT. Amino acid sequence: CAALPGTGSSYNSPLHF.

This clone turned up a few times. The chain combines TRBV30 with TRBJ2-3; 10 nucleotides align to TRBD2. CDR3 length: 11 residues. V gave up 3 bases and J gave up 14 bases; unmatched junction bases: 5. Germline CDR1 and CDR2: GTSNPN and SVGIG (reference sequence). CDR3 nucleotides: TGTGCCTGGAGCAGCGGGGGGGCAAGGTATTTT. Protein: CAWSSGGARYF.

In nucleotides, the CDR3 is TGTGCCAGCAGCCCAAGACAGGGGGGAGCTAACTATGGCTACACCTTC. It translates to CASSPRQGGANYGYTF. The rearrangement joins TRBV5-4 to TRBJ1-2; TRBD1 matches 9 bases. The CDR3 consists of 16 residues. Trimming cost V 4 bases and J 0 bases; bases outside gene matches: 7. Germline assignment: CDR1 SGHNT and CDR2 YYREEE (reference sequence). Together with reference TRBV5-4 and TRBJ1-2, the CDR3 gives the full variable domain: ETGVTQSPTHLIKTRGQQVTLRCSSQSGHNTVSWYQQALGQGPQFIFQYYREEENGRGNFPPRFSGLQFPNYSSELNVNALELDDSALYLCASSPRQGGANYGYTFGSGTRLTVV.

The genes are TRBV7-2 and TRBJ1-5; a weak D match, TRBD1 (6 bases). V shed 2 bases and J shed 2 bases, with 10 bases lying between them. CDR1 and CDR2 (germline): SGHTA, FQGNSA. The length of the CDR3 is 15 residues. In DNA, the CDR3 is TGTGCCAGCAGCTTAACAGGGATCCGCAATCAGCCCCAGCATTTT. Its protein is CASSLTGIRNQPQHF.

The chain joins TRBV6-5 to TRBJ1-4; D uncertain. Trimming shortened V by 2 bases and J by 8 bases, and 9 bases separated the two germline ends. Germline CDR1 and CDR2: MNHEY and SVGAGI. This CDR3 comprises 13 residues. CDR3 sequence (DNA): TGTGCCAGCAGTTACGTAGCGGCGGAAAAACTGTTTTTT. Translated: CASSYVAAEKLFF.

This chain connects TRBV7-2 to TRBJ2-1; 8 nucleotides align to TRBD1. In germline, CDR1 is SGHTA, CDR2 FQGNSA. V lost 5 bases to trimming and J lost 4 bases; unmatched junction nucleotides: 7. The CDR3 is 15 amino acids. The CDR3 sequence is CASSVGDRSYNEQFF. DNA for the CDR3: TGTGCCAGCAGCGTGGGGGACAGGTCGTACAATGAGCAGTTCTTC.

The genes are TRBV5-6 and TRBJ1-1, with 9 bases aligning to TRBD1. Losses at the gene ends were 4 bases for V and 10 bases for J; bases not matched to a gene: 8. There are 13 residues in the CDR3. Germline V gene sequence: CDR1 SGHDT, CDR2 YYEEEE. The CDR3 loop is CASSGRDRARAFF. For the CDR3, the DNA is TGTGCCAGCAGCGGACGGGACAGGGCGAGAGCTTTCTTT.

This clone appeared a few times. The genes are TRBV7-2 and TRBJ1-2, with a weak D call TRBD1 (6 bases). This CDR3 spans 14 amino acids. Per germline, CDR1 SGHTA and CDR2 FQGNSA. V gave up 2 bases and J gave up 3 bases, with 10 bases separating them. The CDR3, as DNA: TGTGCCAGCAGCTTACAGGGGCCTGACTATGGCTACACCTTC. Its protein product is CASSLQGPDYGYTF.

This clone was seen just once. This sequence joins TRBV29-1 and TRBJ2-2; TRBD1 might be the D (6 bases). The length of the CDR3 is 15 residues. The germline gives CDR1 SQVTM, CDR2 ANQGSEA. V was clipped by 5 bases and J by 0 bases, with 13 bases between them. The CDR3 is CSVIPGVSNTGELFF. The DNA of the CDR3 is TGCAGCGTTATTCCAGGGGTGTCGAACACCGGGGAGCTGTTTTTT.

The V call is TRBV3-1 (or the pseudogene TRBV3-2), the J call TRBJ2-7; D is undetermined. V was trimmed by 2 bases and J by 6 bases, leaving 5 bases between them. The CDR3 spans 11 residues. Germline V lookup: CDR1 LGHDT, CDR2 YNNKEL (reference sequence). The CDR3 nucleotides read TGTGCCAGCAGCCAACAGTCCGAGCAGTACTTC. This translates into CASSQQSEQYF.

This clone came up once. The chain employs TRBV30 and TRBJ1-5; 7 bases are shared with TRBD1. Germline CDR1 reads GTSNPN; CDR2 reads SVGIG (reference sequence). The V gene end was trimmed by 5 bases and the J gene end by 5 bases; junction bases not matched to a gene: 6. The CDR3 covers 13 residues. CDR3: CAWAPRGDQPQHF. In nucleotides, the CDR3 is TGTGCCTGGGCCCCCAGGGGGGATCAGCCCCAGCATTTT.

Written as DNA, the CDR3 is TGTGCCAGCAGCTTGGCGAGGGTGTATTTTTCTGGGGCCAACGTCCTGACTTTC. Amino acid sequence: CASSLARVYFSGANVLTF. The chain carries TRBV5-4 and TRBJ2-6, with D perhaps TRBD2 (5 bases). The germline V gene has CDR1 SGHNT and CDR2 YYREEE (reference sequence). The CDR3 extends over 18 amino acids. Trimming removed 0 bases at V and 1 base at J, with 14 bases between.

This rearrangement joins TRBV7-3 to TRBJ2-3; D possibly corresponds to TRBD1 (6 bases). V lost 3 bases and J 4 bases, leaving 11 bases between the germline ends. CDR1 is SGHTA, CDR2 FQGTGA, per germline. The CDR3 totals 14 residues. The DNA for the CDR3 is TGTGCCAGCAGCTTCGGACAGCCAGCAGATACGCAGTATTTT. Translating gives CASSFGQPADTQYF.